This entry lists 10 T cell receptor beta chains sequenced from one sample in a study of blood T cell repertoires in COVID-19. TCRdb's copy holds only in-frame clones and misses some; the assay was immunoSEQ multiplex PCR. The sample holds hundreds of thousands of clones, more than 70% seen once. The material sequenced was PBMCs or T cells enriched from blood (not recorded which). Source of these receptors: a woman between 55 and 75 years old in a cohort exposed to, infected with or recovered from COVID-19 (not recorded which).

In its sample, this clone was seen once. This rearrangement joins TRBV4-1 to TRBJ1-3, with D perhaps TRBD1 (5 bases). Trimming removed 1 base at V and 0 bases at J, with 13 bases between. The CDR3 covers 17 residues. CDR1 is MGHRA and CDR2 is YSYEKL in the germline V gene. The CDR3 DNA reads as TGCGCCAGCAGCCAAGGTCTCCCCGGGGGCTCTGGAAACACCATATATTTT. This codes for CASSQGLPGGSGNTIYF.

V and J are TRBV12-5 and TRBJ2-1; D is unclear. The germline CDR1 and CDR2 sequences are LGHNT and FRNRAP. Trimming removed 7 bases from V and 0 bases from J, with 10 bases in between. CDR3 length equals 14 residues. DNA of the CDR3: TGTGCTAGTGCCACAGTCTCCTCCTACAATGAGCAGTTCTTC. Protein sequence: CASATVSSYNEQFF.

The V call is TRBV6-5, the J call TRBJ1-5; weak D call: TRBD1 (5 bases). V lost 6 bases to trimming and J lost 0 bases, with 12 bases between them. The CDR3 runs 15 residues. Germline CDR1 and CDR2: MNHEY and SVGAGI. This CDR3 is CASRSSRDSNQPQHF. The CDR3, as DNA: TGTGCCAGCAGGTCTTCCAGGGATAGCAATCAGCCCCAGCATTTT.

Only one count was recorded for this clone. This chain uses TRBV4-3 with TRBJ2-7, with 10 bases fitting TRBD2. This CDR3 spans 16 amino acids. J gave up 4 bases and V 4 bases, and 10 bases lay outside the gene matches. CDR1 is LGHNA and CDR2 is YSLEER in the germline V gene. CDR3 sequence reads: CASSLEREGLLYEQYF. CDR3 bases: TGCGCCAGCAGCCTAGAGCGGGAGGGCCTCTTATACGAGCAGTACTTC.

This rearrangement joins TRBV27 to TRBJ2-2; 8 bases match TRBD1. Germline V gene data show CDR1 as MNHEY and CDR2 as SMNVEV (reference sequence). Germline trimming cut 6 bases from V and 7 bases from J; bases unmatched to any gene: 10. The CDR3 totals 15 residues. The CDR3 loop reads CASRRQGWVNGELFF. The DNA of the CDR3 is TGTGCCAGCAGAAGACAGGGGTGGGTTAACGGGGAGCTGTTTTTT.

CDR3 loop: CASRSQGYRTDTQYF. CDR3 bases: TGTGCCAGCAGATCCCAGGGTTATCGCACAGATACGCAGTATTTT. The rearrangement uses TRBV7-9 and TRBJ2-3; tentatively, D is TRBD1 (5 bases). The CDR3 consists of 15 residues. Trimming removed 6 bases at V and 1 base at J, with 14 bases between. Germline V gene lookup returns CDR1 SEHNR and CDR2 FQNEAQ (reference sequence).

The CDR3 DNA follows: TGTGCCAGCAGTATGACTAGCGGGAGTTTCACCGGGGAGCTGTTTTTT. It translates to CASSMTSGSFTGELFF. This chain joins TRBV2 and TRBJ2-2; the match to TRBD2 covers 12 bases. J lost 4 bases, V lost 5 bases, and 5 bases had no gene match. The CDR3 spans 16 residues. The V gene's germline CDR1 is SNHLY and CDR2 FYNNEI.

This clone came up once. The chain is built from TRBV28 and TRBJ1-2; D uncertain. The CDR3 consists of 13 residues. V was trimmed by 6 bases and J by 7 bases, leaving 15 bases between them. Per germline, CDR1 MDHEN and CDR2 SYDVKM. Here the CDR3 DNA reads TGTGCCAGCAGGACACTAGGGCGTGGTGGCTACACCTTC. Amino acid sequence: CASRTLGRGGYTF.

V is TRBV10-1 and J is TRBJ2-3; no firm D call. This CDR3 spans 15 amino acids. Germline CDR1 WNHNN, CDR2 SYGVQD (reference sequence). V dropped 3 bases and J dropped 4 bases, with 14 bases sitting between them. The CDR3 DNA sequence: TGCGCCAGCAGTGATGGCAGCGCCGTCCCAGATACGCAGTATTTT. Translation: CASSDGSAVPDTQYF.

The chain recombines TRBV5-6 with TRBJ2-2; tentatively, D is TRBD1 (5 bases). Germline lookup yields CDR1 SGHDT and CDR2 YYEEEE. V lost 0 bases and J lost 4, with 10 bases in between. The CDR3 is made up of 15 amino acids. CDR3 residues: CASSLDTGSTGELFF. The CDR3 nucleotides are TGTGCCAGCAGCTTGGATACAGGAAGCACCGGGGAGCTGTTTTTT.